The present T cell receptor (beta chain) was sequenced within a study of long-term antiretroviral therapy in people with HIV. CDR1 and CDR2 from the germline V gene are SQVTM and ANQGSEA. J gave up 1 base and V 4 bases, and 3 bases lay outside the gene matches. The CDR3 sequence is 16 residues long. At survey level, the immunoSEQ assay was run in its v3.0 version. The data were produced by immunoSEQ multiplex PCR, yet TCRdb's version contains in-frame clones alone and is incomplete. This table holds some 19,000 clones, over 75% found once. The material sequenced was unsorted PBMCs, taken roughly 2.5 years after starting antiretroviral therapy. The gene calls are TRBV29-1 and TRBJ2-1; 14 positions match TRBD2. The TCR was taken from a woman between 50 and 59 years old with HIV. For the CDR3, the DNA is TGCAGCGTTGGCGGGACTAGCGGGAGATCCTACAATGAGCAGTTCTTC. Its protein is CSVGGTSGRSYNEQFF.